Listed here are 31 T cell receptor beta chains from one sample, sequenced in a study of breast tumors, draining lymph nodes, adjacent tissues. Samples came from axillary lymph nodes draining the breast cancer. TCRdb reprocessed the multiplex PCR reads with MiXCR, giving one entry per CDR3 protein. The table has about 150,000 distinct CDR3 sequences, around a third seen once. The source material was axillary lymph node tissue. All receptors come from a female donor with breast cancer. Some clones in this sample may be carry-over from other donors' samples.

This clonotype was detected ten times or more. The rearrangement links TRBV24-1 to TRBJ2-7; tentative D call: TRBD1 (6 bases). The ends were cut back, 4 bases at V and 3 bases at J, with 12 bases in the middle. This CDR3 is 14 amino acids long. Per the germline V gene, CDR1 is KGHDR and CDR2 is SFDVKD. The DNA of the CDR3 is TGTGCCACCAGTGACCCGGGACACCGCTACGAGCAGTACGTC. This sequence encodes CATSDPGHRYEQYV.

For this clonotype: One end of the junction is discordant with germline, which a read error may explain. V gene TRBV9 combines with J gene TRBJ2-4; 14 bases fit TRBD2. The CDR3 consists of 14 residues. Germline V gene sequence: CDR1 SGDLS, CDR2 YYNGEE. The chain's CDR3 is CASSRTSGGNIQSF. The DNA for the CDR3 is TGTGCCAGCAGCAGGACTAGCGGGGGGAACATTCAGTCCTTC.

The rearrangement uses TRBV11-2 and TRBJ2-7; 14 bases match TRBD2. This CDR3 has 17 residues. The germline gives CDR1 SGHAT, CDR2 FQNNGV. The junction had 5 bases not matched to a gene; V was cut back by 1 base and J by 3 bases. The CDR3 reads CASSLVRTSGGYYEQYF. DNA for the CDR3: TGTGCCAGCAGCTTAGTCCGGACTAGCGGGGGGTACTACGAGCAGTACTTC.

The V and J genes are TRBV5-4 and TRBJ1-2, with TRBD1 as a possible D gene (5 bases). This CDR3 spans 15 amino acids. V gave up 4 bases and J gave up 6 bases, with 19 bases separating them. CDR1 is SGHNT and CDR2 is YYREEE in the germline V gene (reference sequence). This CDR3 is CASSQNWGFNHGYTF. CDR3 coding DNA: TGTGCCAGCAGCCAAAATTGGGGCTTCAACCATGGCTACACCTTC.

In this sample, this clonotype turned up many times. The V gene is TRBV6-6, the J gene TRBJ2-3; a possible D gene is TRBD1 (5 bases). Germline-derived CDR1 and CDR2 are MNHNY and SVGAGI (reference sequence). V dropped 6 bases and J dropped 4 bases, with 17 bases sitting between them. The CDR3 is 15 amino acids. The CDR3 DNA is TGTGCCAGCAGCCCCCTTAGGGGCGGTGCAGATACGCAGTATTTT. Translated, it gives CASSPLRGGADTQYF.

Remarks on this clonotype: Sequence at one end of the junction differs from germline and may be a read error. The gene calls are TRBV5-1 and TRBJ1-1; D gene uncertain. This CDR3 is 15 amino acids long. Looked up from germline, CDR1 is SGHRS and CDR2 is YFSETQ. Here the CDR3 DNA reads TGTACCAGCAGCTTGGCCACTGTGGCGGTCACTGAAGCTTTCTTT. Translating gives CTSSLATVAVTEAFF. The full variable domain, rest sourced from reference TRBV5-1 and TRBJ1-1, is KAGVTQTPRYLIKTRGQQVTLSCSPISGHRSVSWYQQTPGQGLQFLFEYFSETQRNKGNFPGRFSGRQFSNSRSEMNVSTLELGDSALYLCTSSLATVAVTEAFFGQGTRLTVV.

This clonotype was seen at least ten times. The chain uses TRBV5-6 and TRBJ2-1, with a possible D match to TRBD1 (6 bases). The CDR3 runs to 16 residues. With 0 bases removed from V and 7 bases from J, the gap between germline ends came to 17 bases. The germline CDR1 and CDR2 sequences are SGHDT and YYEEEE. In DNA, the CDR3 is TGTGCCAGCAGCTTGGAGGCAGGGGAAGTTAGAAATGAGCAGTTCTTC. Its protein product is CASSLEAGEVRNEQFF.

This clonotype showed up just a few times. The gene calls are TRBV28 and TRBJ2-4; D gene uncertain. The germline V and J ends were trimmed by 0 bases and 0 bases, with 6 bases remaining between them. The CDR3 extends over 15 amino acids. Germline CDR1 and CDR2: MDHEN and SYDVKM. Here the CDR3 DNA reads TGTGCCAGCAGTTTATGGCAAACAGCCAAAAACATTCAGTACTTC. As protein: CASSLWQTAKNIQYF.

Only a few counts were recorded for this clonotype. The chain links TRBV10-1 to TRBJ2-3; D is unclear. Trimming left V 1 base short and J 5 bases short, with 7 bases between. The CDR3 consists of 13 residues. The V gene's germline CDR1 is WNHNN and CDR2 SYGVQD (reference sequence). The CDR3 coding sequence is TGCGCCAGCAGTGAGTATCGAGAAGATACGCAGTATTTT. This translates into CASSEYREDTQYF.

This clonotype was observed at least ten times. CDR3 in DNA: TGTGCCAGCAGCCCGGAAGGGAACCCCCGGCCTGGCTCACCCCTCCACTTT. Amino acids: CASSPEGNPRPGSPLHF. This chain connects TRBV7-8 to TRBJ1-6; D remains ambiguous. This CDR3 spans 17 amino acids. In germline, CDR1 is SGHVS, CDR2 FQNEAQ. V gave up 5 bases and J gave up 10 bases, with 24 bases separating them.

This clonotype has a count of ten or more. The rearrangement uses TRBV6-7 and TRBJ2-1; TRBD2 is a possible D gene (5 bases). TRBV6-7 is treated as an ORF (open reading frame) with a function not yet certain. Trimming cost V 8 bases and J 7 bases, with 18 bases left between them. There are 14 residues in the CDR3. CDR3 in amino acids: CASHPARERNEQFF. The DNA of the CDR3 is TGTGCCAGCCACCCGGCAAGGGAGAGGAATGAGCAGTTCTTC.

This clonotype has at least ten counts. This chain uses TRBV28 with TRBJ2-3, with D possibly being TRBD2 (7 bases). This CDR3 contains 17 residues. The germline V gene encodes CDR1 MDHEN and CDR2 SYDVKM. The V gene lost 2 bases and the J gene lost 6 bases, with 21 bases spanning the gap. Here the CDR3 DNA reads TGTGCCAGCAGTTTAGCTAGCGGTTGGGGGGCCCACGATACGCAGTATTTT. Translated, it gives CASSLASGWGAHDTQYF.

V and J are TRBV6-5 and TRBJ1-6; D unresolved. With the DNA end fitting TRBJ1-1 better, the J assignment may be wrong. The CDR3 length is 15 residues. Germline V gene sequence: CDR1 MNHEY, CDR2 SVGAGI. The CDR3 loop is CASSFAGTLNTEAFF. In DNA form, the CDR3 reads TGTGCCAGCAGTTTCGCGGGAACCCTGAACACTGAAGCTTTCTTT.

Many counts were recorded for this clonotype. The chain is built from TRBV6-4 and TRBJ1-2, with 9 positions matching TRBD1. The V segment lost 0 bases and the J segment 4 bases; nucleotides outside the gene matches: 3. Germline V CDR1 and CDR2: MRHNA, SNTAGT. The CDR3 loop spans 15 amino acids. The CDR3 protein is CASSDSTGGLYGYTF. In DNA form, the CDR3 reads TGTGCCAGCAGTGACTCTACAGGGGGCCTCTATGGCTACACCTTC.

This clonotype was observed at least ten times. The rearrangement joins TRBV5-8 to TRBJ1-3; 11 bases agree with TRBD1. The germline V gene has CDR1 SGHTS and CDR2 YDEGEE. The CDR3 is made up of 15 amino acids. V gave up 4 bases and J gave up 4 bases; unmatched junction bases: 4. The CDR3 region is CASSVDRGLGNTIYF. DNA of the CDR3: TGTGCCAGCAGCGTGGACAGGGGGCTCGGAAACACCATATATTTT.

This clonotype has at least ten counts. The V and J genes are TRBV24-1 and TRBJ2-5; unclear D gene. This CDR3 is 13 amino acids long. Germline V CDR1 and CDR2: KGHDR, SFDVKD. Trimming took off 5 bases at V and 0 bases at J, with 6 bases between the two ends. The CDR3 coding sequence is TGTGCCACCAGTGGCAGATACCAAGAGACCCAGTACTTC. This sequence encodes CATSGRYQETQYF.

This clonotype was found many times. This sequence joins TRBV5-8 and TRBJ1-2, with 9 bases identical to TRBD1. Per germline, CDR1 SGHTS and CDR2 YDEGEE. This CDR3 is 17 amino acids long. V trimming: 0 bases; J trimming: 8 bases; junction bases outside the gene matches: 14. CDR3: CASSLGRYETGGYGYTF. The CDR3 nucleotides read TGTGCCAGCAGCTTGGGTCGGTACGAGACAGGGGGTTACGGCTACACCTTC.

Remarks on this clonotype: A much larger clone lies a single base off, so this may be a read error. The chain's CDR3 is CASSGGGQGFEKLCF. DNA of the CDR3: TGTGCCAGCAGCGGTGGTGGACAGGGGTTTGAAAAACTGTGTTTT. V and J are TRBV5-6 and TRBJ1-4; 9 bases agree with TRBD1. Germline lookup yields CDR1 SGHDT and CDR2 YYEEEE. The CDR3 is 15 amino acids.

In this sample, this clonotype turned up many times. The chain couples TRBV19 to TRBJ2-3, with 13 bases matching TRBD2. CDR1 is LNHDA and CDR2 is SQIVND in the germline V gene (reference sequence). V shed 10 bases and J 1 base; nucleotides not matched to a gene: 11. The CDR3 has 17 amino acids. CDR3 in amino acids: CATRTSGGQERTDTQYF. In nucleotides, the CDR3 is TGTGCCACCAGGACTAGCGGGGGCCAAGAGCGCACAGATACGCAGTATTTT. The complete variable domain, with remaining parts taken from reference TRBV19 and TRBJ2-3, reads DGGITQSPKYLFRKEGQNVTLSCEQNLNHDAMYWYRQDPGQGLRLIYYSQIVNDFQKGDIAEGYSVSREKKESFPLTVTSAQKNPTAFYLCATRTSGGQERTDTQYFGPGTRLTVL.

This clonotype was observed at least ten times. CDR3 in DNA: TGCGCCAGCAGTGACGCTAGCGGGGGGCGATACAATGAGCAGTTCTTC. Amino acid sequence: CASSDASGGRYNEQFF. The rearrangement joins TRBV10-2 to TRBJ2-1; TRBD2 matches at 11 bases. This CDR3 contains 16 residues. The germline V gene encodes CDR1 WSHSY and CDR2 SAAADI. Trimming at V came to 3 bases and at J to 4 bases, leaving 5 bases not matched to a gene.

Comments on this clonotype: The junction differs from germline at one of its ends, possibly a read error. The rearrangement links TRBV20-1 to TRBJ2-7; D assignment may be TRBD1 or TRBD2 (5 bases each). Germline V gene sequence: CDR1 DFQATT, CDR2 SNEGSKA (reference sequence). The CDR3 loop spans 12 amino acids. DNA for the CDR3: TGCAGTGCCCGGGACGTGGCCCAAGAGCCGTACTTC. Translating it yields CSARDVAQEPYF.

The V gene is TRBV19, the J gene TRBJ2-7; TRBD1 matches at 11 bases. After removal of 4 bases from V and 4 bases from J, the junction contained 3 bases not matched to a gene. Germline CDR1 and CDR2: LNHDA and SQIVND (reference sequence). This CDR3 contains 14 residues. The DNA for the CDR3 is TGTGCCAGTAGTAGGGACAGGGGGTTGTACGAGCAGTACTTC. Encoded protein: CASSRDRGLYEQYF.

A note on this clonotype: A much larger clone sits a single nucleotide away, making a read error possible. This chain uses TRBV12-3 or TRBV12-4 with TRBJ1-5; D is uncertain. The CDR3 consists of 15 residues. V dropped 6 bases and J dropped 1 base, with 13 bases sitting between them. CDR3 sequence reads: CASRDGVVSNQPQHF. As DNA, the CDR3 is TGTGCCAGCAGGGACGGGGTTGTGAGCAATCAGCCCCAGCATTTT.

The chain combines TRBV20-1 with TRBJ2-1, with TRBD2 matching 7 bases. The V gene end was trimmed by 4 bases and the J gene end by 9 bases; junction bases not matched to a gene: 12. The CDR3 is made up of 14 amino acids. In germline, CDR1 is DFQATT, CDR2 SNEGSKA (reference sequence). This chain's CDR3 is CSANGGGFDTEQFF. The DNA of the CDR3 is TGCAGTGCTAATGGGGGGGGGTTCGACACTGAGCAGTTCTTC.

With regard to this clonotype: Being one base from a much bigger clone, this may be a read error. The chain combines TRBV6-6 with TRBJ1-3; 8 bases are shared with TRBD1. The CDR3 spans 16 residues. CDR1 is MNHNY and CDR2 is SVGAGI in the germline V gene (reference sequence). The CDR3 protein is CASSHSLGQAGNAIYF. In DNA form, the CDR3 reads TGTGCCAGCAGTCACTCCTTGGGACAGGCGGGAAACGCCATATATTTT.

In the case of this clonotype: This may stem from a read error, because a much larger clone lies one nucleotide away. V gene TRBV6-5 combines with J gene TRBJ2-3; weak D call: TRBD1 (6 bases). Between the trimmed V and J ends, which lost 8 bases and 11 bases, there was a span of 20 bases. Per the germline V gene, CDR1 is MNHEY and CDR2 is SVGAGI. CDR3 size: 13 residues. CDR3 in amino acids: CASPSEQGTGQYF. CDR3 DNA sequence: TGTGCCAGCCCCTCAGAACAGGGAACGGGGCAGTATTTT.

This sequence joins TRBV12-3 or TRBV12-4 and TRBJ1-1, with D hard to call. The CDR3 consists of 12 residues. The V end was cut by 6 bases, the J end by 1 base, with 6 bases between. As DNA, the CDR3 is TGTGCCAGCAGACTATGGAACACTGAAGCTTTCTTT. Its protein is CASRLWNTEAFF.

The genes are TRBV6-4 and TRBJ2-7; 8 bases match TRBD1. Trimming removed 2 bases from V and 4 bases from J; junction bases left unmatched: 13. The CDR3 is made up of 17 amino acids. CDR1 is MRHNA, CDR2 SNTAGT, per germline. CDR3 amino acids: CASSDTDFQDRAYEQYF. The CDR3 DNA reads TGTGCCAGCAGTGACACCGACTTCCAGGACAGGGCGTACGAGCAGTACTTC.

The sample holds many counts of this clonotype. The chain is built from TRBV4-1 and TRBJ2-7; the D gene is possibly TRBD2 (7 bases). Trimming left V 1 base short and J 4 bases short, with 17 bases between. Germline lookup yields CDR1 MGHRA and CDR2 YSYEKL. The CDR3 length is 16 residues. This CDR3 reads CASSQGPGGGFYEQYF. In nucleotides, the CDR3 is TGCGCCAGCAGCCAAGGGCCGGGGGGCGGGTTTTACGAGCAGTACTTC.

This clonotype showed up many times. The chain uses TRBV3-1 and TRBJ2-3; a weak D match, TRBD2 (6 bases). CDR3 length: 15 residues. The V and J ends lost 4 bases and 6 bases respectively, with 17 bases between them. The germline V gene encodes CDR1 LGHDT and CDR2 YNNKEL (reference sequence). This CDR3 is CASSRSGAYADTQYF. The CDR3 DNA reads as TGTGCCAGCAGCCGTAGCGGAGCCTATGCGGATACGCAGTATTTT.

At least ten counts were recorded for this clonotype. The chain combines TRBV19 with TRBJ1-4; tentative D call: TRBD1 (5 bases). Germline CDR1 is LNHDA and CDR2 is SQIVND (reference sequence). V gave up 10 bases and J gave up 7 bases, with 10 bases separating them. This CDR3 has 11 amino acids. CDR3 amino acids: CATSGVEKLFF. In DNA form, the CDR3 reads TGTGCCACCTCGGGGGTTGAAAAACTGTTTTTT. The full variable domain, its missing parts supplied by reference TRBV19 and TRBJ1-4, is DGGITQSPKYLFRKEGQNVTLSCEQNLNHDAMYWYRQDPGQGLRLIYYSQIVNDFQKGDIAEGYSVSREKKESFPLTVTSAQKNPTAFYLCATSGVEKLFFGSGTQLSVL.